This TCR beta chain was sequenced during a study of cytotoxic CD8 clonotypes in ibrutinib-treated CLL. Study findings and constraints: Sampling time points were not equivalent between sustained-remission and progressing patients.

The method was immunoSEQ multiplex PCR; TCRdb's version includes in-frame clones alone and lacks a portion of them. The data hold around 52,000 clones, with 56% observed a single time. The CDR3 covers 12 residues. CDR1 and CDR2 (germline): LNHDA, SQIVND (reference sequence). V was cut by 5 bases and J by 2 bases, with 4 bases left in between. The sample holds a few counts of this clone. Its antigen is not identified. The sequence was collected from a human donor with chronic lymphocytic leukemia. Material: PBMCs, obtained after 24 months of ibrutinib treatment. This sequence joins TRBV19 and TRBJ1-5; no clear D gene. For the CDR3, the DNA is TGTGCCAGTAGTTTCGGCAATCAGCCCCAGCATTTT. Translation: CASSFGNQPQHF.